The 20 T cell receptor beta chains presented below share a single source sample, sequenced in a study of blood T cell repertoires in COVID-19. Sequenced by immunoSEQ multiplex PCR; TCRdb stores in-frame clones only, minus some. Of under 300,000 clones in the sample, roughly nine tenths were seen once. The sequenced sample was PBMCs or T cells enriched from blood (not recorded which). The receptor source for this set is a woman in her fifties or sixties who had recovered from COVID-19.

The J gene is TRBJ2-5, the V gene TRBV20-1; a weak D match, TRBD2 (5 bases). V gave up 3 bases and J gave up 1 base, with 9 bases separating them. The germline V gene has CDR1 DFQATT and CDR2 SNEGSKA (reference sequence). CDR3 length: 13 residues. CDR3 DNA: TGCAGTGCTAGTGGTCGGGGCCAAGAGACCCAGTACTTC. This sequence encodes CSASGRGQETQYF.

CDR3 nucleotides: TGTGCCAGCTCAGCCCCGGGACAGGCCTCTGGAAACACCATATATTTT. As protein: CASSAPGQASGNTIYF. This chain links TRBV18 with TRBJ1-3, with 8 bases identical to TRBD1. Germline loops: CDR1 KGHSH, CDR2 LQKENI. The junction had 6 bases not matched to a gene; V was cut back by 5 bases and J by 0 bases. The CDR3 length is 16 residues.

The gene calls are TRBV9 and TRBJ2-3; 10 nucleotides match TRBD2. Per the germline V gene, CDR1 is SGDLS and CDR2 is YYNGEE. There are 16 residues in the CDR3. Unmatched junction bases numbered 7, after V lost 0 bases and J lost 6 bases. The DNA of the CDR3 is TGTGCCAGCAGCGTAGATACTAGCGGGGTGCATGATACGCAGTATTTT. Amino acids: CASSVDTSGVHDTQYF.

The chain carries TRBV30 and TRBJ1-2, with a weak D call TRBD1 (6 bases). The CDR3 contains 14 residues. Germline CDR1 reads GTSNPN; CDR2 reads SVGIG (reference sequence). With 2 bases removed from V and 2 bases from J, the gap between germline ends came to 12 bases. For the CDR3, the DNA is TGTGCCTGGAGTACTCCTCAGGGGAACTATGGCTACACCTTC. The encoded protein is CAWSTPQGNYGYTF.

V and J are TRBV6-5 and TRBJ2-1; TRBD2 matches at 14 bases. V shed 3 bases and J 8 bases; nucleotides not matched to a gene: 3. Germline CDR1 MNHEY, CDR2 SVGAGI. This CDR3 is 15 amino acids long. The CDR3 spells CASSYGTSGSYEQFF. DNA for the CDR3: TGTGCCAGCAGTTATGGGACTAGCGGGAGTTATGAGCAGTTCTTC.

J is TRBJ2-1 and V is TRBV6-5; 7 bases line up with TRBD1. The V and J ends lost 7 bases and 4 bases, in that order; junction bases with no gene match: 7. The V gene's germline CDR1 is MNHEY and CDR2 SVGAGI. CDR3 length: 14 residues. In DNA, the CDR3 is TGTGCCAGCATGTGGGGACAGCGATACAATGAGCAGTTCTTC. As protein: CASMWGQRYNEQFF.

This clone was detected only a few times. The chain has TRBV11-2 and TRBJ1-3; no firm D call. The germline V gene encodes CDR1 SGHAT and CDR2 FQNNGV. The CDR3 covers 15 residues. The V gene lost 4 bases and the J gene lost 2 bases, with 12 bases spanning the gap. The DNA for the CDR3 is TGTGCCAGCAGCTCCAGAGGTGCCACTGGAAACACCATATATTTT. This translates into CASSSRGATGNTIYF.

This chain connects TRBV6-5 to TRBJ1-2; D is unclear. Germline V gene data show CDR1 as MNHEY and CDR2 as SVGAGI. Trimming shortened V by 5 bases and J by 3 bases, and 16 bases separated the two germline ends. The CDR3 is 15 amino acids. In DNA form, the CDR3 reads TGTGCCAGCAGTAGGAGGACCCAAGAGGACTATGGCTACACCTTC. Translated, it gives CASSRRTQEDYGYTF.

This clone was detected only once. The V and J genes are TRBV6-5 and TRBJ1-2, with 10 bases lining up with TRBD1. The V segment lost 6 bases and the J segment 1 base; nucleotides outside the gene matches: 5. The germline gives CDR1 MNHEY, CDR2 SVGAGI. This CDR3 comprises 15 residues. This CDR3 reads CASSDRTGGNYGYTF. The CDR3 nucleotides are TGTGCCAGCAGCGATCGGACAGGGGGTAACTATGGCTACACCTTC.

V is TRBV10-2 and J is TRBJ1-2, with 10 bases fitting TRBD1. V lost 6 bases, J lost 5 bases, and 6 bases stayed unmatched. The CDR3 length is 14 residues. Germline V gives CDR1 WSHSY, CDR2 SAAADI. DNA for the CDR3: TGCGCCAGCAGGACCGGGACAGGGGCTTATGGCTACACCTTC. Encoded protein: CASRTGTGAYGYTF.

The chain employs TRBV24-1 and TRBJ1-2; 12 nucleotides align to TRBD1. J was trimmed by 4 bases and V by 5 bases; bases with no gene match: 13. The germline V gene has CDR1 KGHDR and CDR2 SFDVKD. The CDR3 covers 18 residues. CDR3 sequence (DNA): TGTGCCACCAGTGTGACAAATTCCGGGACAGGGGGCGTCTATGGCTACACCTTC. Residues: CATSVTNSGTGGVYGYTF.

The chain is built from TRBV2 and TRBJ1-2; D remains ambiguous. Germline values: CDR1 SNHLY, CDR2 FYNNEI. V was pared by 7 bases and J by 2 bases, with 11 bases between. The CDR3 contains 13 residues. The CDR3 reads CASTRGQNYGYTF. Here the CDR3 DNA reads TGTGCCAGCACTAGAGGCCAGAACTATGGCTACACCTTC.

The rearrangement joins TRBV10-1 to TRBJ1-1; a possible D gene is TRBD1 (5 bases). The V end lost 5 bases, the J end lost 3 bases, and 7 bases lay between the germline ends. Per the germline V gene, CDR1 is WNHNN and CDR2 is SYGVQD (reference sequence). CDR3 length: 12 amino acids. This CDR3 is CASSRGDTEAFF. The CDR3, as DNA: TGCGCCAGCAGTCGGGGGGACACTGAAGCTTTCTTT.

This chain connects TRBV5-4 to TRBJ2-1, with D possibly TRBD2 on 6 matching bases. Germline CDR1 and CDR2: SGHNT and YYREEE (reference sequence). This CDR3 comprises 14 residues. V was clipped by 4 bases and J by 8 bases, with 16 bases between them. The CDR3 nucleotides read TGTGCCAGCAGCCCAGGGACTCCCGGGGATGAGCAGTTCTTC. It codes for CASSPGTPGDEQFF.

This clone showed up just once. The J gene is TRBJ2-1, the V gene TRBV30; no clear D gene. The germline V gene has CDR1 GTSNPN and CDR2 SVGIG (reference sequence). The CDR3 is made up of 12 amino acids. With 5 bases removed from V and 5 bases from J, the gap between germline ends came to 10 bases. The CDR3 spells CAWGPNHNEQFF. Written as DNA, the CDR3 is TGTGCCTGGGGCCCAAATCACAATGAGCAGTTCTTC.

The V and J genes are TRBV7-9 and TRBJ1-1, with 7 positions matching TRBD1. The germline V gene encodes CDR1 SEHNR and CDR2 FQNEAQ (reference sequence). The CDR3 spans 13 residues. Unmatched junction bases numbered 5, after V lost 2 bases and J lost 8 bases. The CDR3: CASSLRQGMEAFF. Written as DNA, the CDR3 is TGTGCCAGCAGCTTACGACAGGGAATGGAAGCTTTCTTT.

The rearrangement links TRBV5-1 to TRBJ1-2; 7 bases match TRBD1. V trimming: 8 bases; J trimming: 3 bases; junction bases outside the gene matches: 7. The CDR3 consists of 13 residues. Germline V gives CDR1 SGHRS, CDR2 YFSETQ. The CDR3 sequence is CASKDREDYGYTF. CDR3 nucleotide sequence: TGCGCCAGTAAAGACAGGGAAGACTATGGCTACACCTTC.

CDR3 sequence reads: CASSISSGPYNEQFF. The CDR3 DNA reads TGTGCCAGTAGTATTAGTAGCGGGCCCTACAATGAGCAGTTCTTC. V and J are TRBV19 and TRBJ2-1, with 7 positions matching TRBD2. The CDR3 sequence is 15 residues long. Trimming at V came to 3 bases and at J to 2 bases, leaving 4 bases not matched to a gene. CDR1 LNHDA and CDR2 SQIVND come from the germline V gene (reference sequence).

The V gene is TRBV30, the J gene TRBJ2-7; tentatively, D is TRBD1 (5 bases). CDR1 and CDR2 from the germline V gene are GTSNPN and SVGIG (reference sequence). CDR3 length equals 14 residues. Between the trimmed V and J ends, which lost 5 bases and 0 bases, there was a span of 14 bases. The CDR3 reads CAWEDTLSSYEQYF. The CDR3 DNA follows: TGTGCCTGGGAGGACACGCTGAGCTCCTACGAGCAGTACTTC.

This chain connects TRBV27 to TRBJ1-5, with 9 bases aligning to TRBD1. Germline V gene data show CDR1 as MNHEY and CDR2 as SMNVEV (reference sequence). J gave up 4 bases and V 7 bases, and 5 bases lay outside the gene matches. CDR3 size: 14 residues. The CDR3 loop is CASTSGTGNQPQHF. The CDR3 DNA sequence: TGTGCCAGCACCTCCGGGACAGGGAATCAGCCCCAGCATTTT.